This entry features one T cell receptor beta chain sequence. Its antigen remains unknown. This sample stems from a study of blood T cells in healthy people across ages. The study's findings and limits: Long-lived and aged donors differed, with more naive CD4+ cells and higher diversity in the long-lived.

It was with a sample-barcoded 5' primer and a J-beta primer mix that a second PCR of about 7 to 12 cycles was run. TCRdb reprocessed the 5' RACE reads with MiXCR, giving one entry per CDR3 protein. The sample lists over 1,500,000 distinct CDR3 sequences; about 39% were seen once. Between the trimmed V and J ends, which lost 4 bases and 2 bases, there was a span of 14 bases. Germline loops: CDR1 LGHDT, CDR2 YNNKEL (reference sequence). CDR3 length: 15 residues. The chain carries TRBV3-1 and TRBJ1-2, with TRBD1 as a possible D gene (6 bases). The sequence came from a human donor in good health. Sequencing was carried out using blood. CDR3 protein: CASSRGRGSNYGYTF. CDR3 bases: TGTGCCAGCAGCCGGGGGCGGGGATCGAACTATGGCTACACCTTC.